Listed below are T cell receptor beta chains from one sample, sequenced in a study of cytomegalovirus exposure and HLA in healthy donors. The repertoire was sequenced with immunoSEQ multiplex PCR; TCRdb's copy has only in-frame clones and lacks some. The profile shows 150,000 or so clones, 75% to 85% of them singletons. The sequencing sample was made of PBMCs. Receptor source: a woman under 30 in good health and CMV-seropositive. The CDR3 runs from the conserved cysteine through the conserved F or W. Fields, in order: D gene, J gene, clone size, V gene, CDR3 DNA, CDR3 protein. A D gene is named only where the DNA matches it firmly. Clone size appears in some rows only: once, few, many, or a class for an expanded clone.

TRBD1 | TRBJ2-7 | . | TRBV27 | TGTGCCAGCAGTCCATCCGGGACAGGGCTCTACGAGCAGTACTTC | CASSPSGTGLYEQYF
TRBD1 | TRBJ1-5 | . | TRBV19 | TGTGCCAGTAGCCTGGACAGGGTGGCTCAGCCCCAGCATTTT | CASSLDRVAQPQHF
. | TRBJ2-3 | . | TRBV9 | TGTGCCAGCGGGGGGGCCCGAACAGATACGCAGTATTTT | CASGGARTDTQYF
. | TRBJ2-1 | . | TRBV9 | TGTGCCAGCAGCGTGGGGGGGGGCCTCAGCGATGAGCAGTTCTTC | CASSVGGGLSDEQFF
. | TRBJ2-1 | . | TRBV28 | TGTGCCAGCAGTTTATCCCTTAACAATGAGCAGTTCTTC | CASSLSLNNEQFF
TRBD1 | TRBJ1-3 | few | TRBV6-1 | TGTGCCAGCAGTGCGCAACAGGGGTACTCTGGAAACACCATATATTTT | CASSAQQGYSGNTIYF
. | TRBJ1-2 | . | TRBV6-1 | TGTGCCAGCAGTGAAGTGAGGAGTGGCTACACCTTC | CASSEVRSGYTF
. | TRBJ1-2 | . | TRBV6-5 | TGTGCCAGCAGCCCAGGGGTCTATCGATCTGGCTACACCTTC | CASSPGVYRSGYTF
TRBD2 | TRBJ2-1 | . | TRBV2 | TGTGCCAGCAGGGAGGGCGGGGGGCCTTACAATGAGCAGTTCTTC | CASREGGGPYNEQFF
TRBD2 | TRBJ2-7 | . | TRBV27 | TGTGCCAGCAGTTCTGAACCATTAGCGGGGGGTTACTACGAGCAGTACTTC | CASSSEPLAGGYYEQYF
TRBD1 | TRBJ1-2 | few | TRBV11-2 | TGCGCCAGCAGCCAGCGGACAGGGGGCTGGTATGGCTACACCTTC | CASSQRTGGWYGYTF
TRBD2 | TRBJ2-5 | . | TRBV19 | TGTGCCAGTAGTATAGATTGGGGGGGGAGATCCGGGGCCCAGTACTTC | CASSIDWGGRSGAQYF
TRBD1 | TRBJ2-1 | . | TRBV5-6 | TGTGCCAGCATGGACAGGGACTACAATGAGCAGTTCTTC | CASMDRDYNEQFF
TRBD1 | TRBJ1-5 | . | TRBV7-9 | TGTGCCAGCAGCACAGGACAGGGTGGGGTACAGCCCCAGCATTTT | CASSTGQGGVQPQHF
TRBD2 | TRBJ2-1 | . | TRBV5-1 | TGCGCCAGCAGCTCCTTTCCCGGACTAGCGGGGGAGTATGAGCAGTTCTTC | CASSSFPGLAGEYEQFF
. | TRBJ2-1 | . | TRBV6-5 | TGTGCCAGCAGTTACGAATCCTCCGGGACACTCAATGAGCAGTTCTTC | CASSYESSGTLNEQFF
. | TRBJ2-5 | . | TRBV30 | TGTGCCTGGATTCAGGGGCTGGAGACCCAGTACTTC | CAWIQGLETQYF
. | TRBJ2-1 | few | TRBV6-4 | TGTGCCAGCAGTGTGGCGTGGCCCGGGTCCTACAATGAGCAGTTCTTC | CASSVAWPGSYNEQFF
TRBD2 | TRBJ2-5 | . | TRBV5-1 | TGCGCCAGCAGCTTGGTACTAGCGGGGCAAGAGACCCAGTACTTC | CASSLVLAGQETQYF
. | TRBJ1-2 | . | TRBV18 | TGTGCCAGCTCACCCACCTTGGACACTACTAACTATGGCTACACCTTC | CASSPTLDTTNYGYTF
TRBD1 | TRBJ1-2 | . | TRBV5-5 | TGTGCCAGCAGCCAAGAGACAGGGGGCACCTTC | CASSQETGGTF
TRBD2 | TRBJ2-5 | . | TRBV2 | TGTGCCAGCAGTGCGACTAGCGGGGCTTACCACCAAGAGACCCAGTACTTC | CASSATSGAYHQETQYF
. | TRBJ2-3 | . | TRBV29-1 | TGCAGCGTTGGCCCCCAAACAGGGATGAGTCCCAACACAGATACGCAGTATTTT | CSVGPQTGMSPNTDTQYF
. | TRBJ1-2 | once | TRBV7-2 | TGTGCCAGCAGCTTATCCGCGGGTCGTATGGGAGTATCTGGCTACACCTTC | CASSLSAGRMGVSGYTF
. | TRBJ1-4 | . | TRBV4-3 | TGCGCCAGCAGCCAAGATACCAGGGCCCCTAATGAAAAACTGTTTTTT | CASSQDTRAPNEKLFF
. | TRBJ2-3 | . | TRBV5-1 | TGCGCCAGCAGTCTCGTCTTTGCTGAGAGCACAGATACGCAGTATTTT | CASSLVFAESTDTQYF
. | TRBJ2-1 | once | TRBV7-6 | TGTGCCAGCAGCTTAAAGGGGGATGAGCAGTTCTTC | CASSLKGDEQFF
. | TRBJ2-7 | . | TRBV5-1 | TGCGCCAGCAGCTCCAACCGGGACACGGGCTCCTACGAGCAGTACTTC | CASSSNRDTGSYEQYF
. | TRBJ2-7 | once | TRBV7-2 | TGTGCCAGCAGCCCCGCGGGGAGGTCCTACGAGCAGTACTTC | CASSPAGRSYEQYF
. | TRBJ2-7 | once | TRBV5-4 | TGTGCCAGCAGTCCTCCGGCGTTTGAGGATTCCTACGAGCAGTACTTC | CASSPPAFEDSYEQYF
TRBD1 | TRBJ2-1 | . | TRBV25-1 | TGTGCCAGCAGTTACCGGACAGGGACCCATGAGCAGTTCTTC | CASSYRTGTHEQFF